This T cell receptor beta chain was profiled in a study of patients and donors after allogeneic stem cell transplantation. Each CDR3 protein gets one entry after TCRdb re-called the RT-PCR reads with MiXCR. Of about 230,000 distinct CDR3 sequences in the sample, roughly 14% are singletons; the top ten hold roughly 10%. V was clipped by 0 bases and J by 9 bases, with 10 bases between them. The CDR3 has 13 amino acids. Germline assignment: CDR1 SGDLS and CDR2 YYNGEE. Sequencing was performed on blood, either unsorted or a sorted T cell fraction (not recorded which). This chain links TRBV9 with TRBJ2-1, with D possibly TRBD2 on 6 matching bases. This TCR was recovered from a human donor who was either an allogeneic HSCT recipient or a stem cell or donor lymphocyte infusion donor (not recorded which). It is not recorded whose cells these are; they may come from a transplant donor. The CDR3 sequence: CASSVALGGEQFF. The CDR3 DNA follows: TGTGCCAGCAGCGTAGCTTTGGGGGGTGAGCAGTTCTTC. Full variable domain (outside the CDR3, taken from reference TRBV9 and TRBJ2-1): DSGVTQTPKHLITATGQRVTLRCSPRSGDLSVYWYQQSLDQGLQFLIQYYNGEERAKGNILERFSAQQFPDLHSELNLSSLELGDSALYFCASSVALGGEQFFGPGTRLTVL.